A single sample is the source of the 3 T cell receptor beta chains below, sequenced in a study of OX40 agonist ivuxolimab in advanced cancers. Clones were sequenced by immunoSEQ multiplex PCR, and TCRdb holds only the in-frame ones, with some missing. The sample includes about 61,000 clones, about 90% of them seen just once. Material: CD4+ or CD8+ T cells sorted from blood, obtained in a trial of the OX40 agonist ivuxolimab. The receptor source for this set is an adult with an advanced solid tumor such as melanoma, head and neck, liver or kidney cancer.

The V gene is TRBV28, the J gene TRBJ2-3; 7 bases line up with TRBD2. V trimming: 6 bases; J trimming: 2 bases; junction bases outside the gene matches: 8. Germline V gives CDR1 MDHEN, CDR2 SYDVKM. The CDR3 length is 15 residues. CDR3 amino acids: CASSPPSGLTDTQYF. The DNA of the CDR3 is TGTGCCAGCAGCCCACCTAGCGGACTCACAGATACGCAGTATTTT.

The CDR3 sequence: CASSWGGARGEKLFF. Here the CDR3 DNA reads TGTGCCAGCAGTTGGGGTGGGGCCAGAGGTGAAAAACTGTTTTTT. The V gene is TRBV6-5, the J gene TRBJ1-4, with D maybe TRBD1 (5 bases). CDR1 and CDR2 from the germline V gene are MNHEY and SVGAGI. V lost 4 bases to trimming and J lost 7 bases, with 16 bases between them. This CDR3 is 15 amino acids long.

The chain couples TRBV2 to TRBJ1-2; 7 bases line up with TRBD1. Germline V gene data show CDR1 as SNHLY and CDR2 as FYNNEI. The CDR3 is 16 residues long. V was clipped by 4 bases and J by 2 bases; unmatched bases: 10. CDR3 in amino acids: CASSGRGGLLNYGYTF. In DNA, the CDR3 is TGTGCCAGCAGTGGCAGGGGGGGCCTTCTGAACTATGGCTACACCTTC.